This TCR beta chain was captured in a study of control samples from healthy donors and cancer patients. The CDR3 runs to 16 residues. Germline V gene lookup returns CDR1 LNHDA and CDR2 SQIVND (reference sequence). Trimming removed 5 bases at V and 7 bases at J, with 21 bases between. Method: immunoSEQ multiplex PCR; TCRdb's copy keeps in-frame clones and lacks some. The sample contains about 110,000 clones, 80% to 90% of which appear only once. The receptor was isolated from a woman between 50 and 59 years old in good health. Sample: blood. The chain carries TRBV19 and TRBJ2-1; tentative D call: TRBD2 (7 bases). The CDR3 here is CASSSLFGGPKNEQFF. As DNA, the CDR3 is TGTGCCAGTAGTTCCCTTTTCGGGGGGCCTAAAAATGAGCAGTTCTTC.